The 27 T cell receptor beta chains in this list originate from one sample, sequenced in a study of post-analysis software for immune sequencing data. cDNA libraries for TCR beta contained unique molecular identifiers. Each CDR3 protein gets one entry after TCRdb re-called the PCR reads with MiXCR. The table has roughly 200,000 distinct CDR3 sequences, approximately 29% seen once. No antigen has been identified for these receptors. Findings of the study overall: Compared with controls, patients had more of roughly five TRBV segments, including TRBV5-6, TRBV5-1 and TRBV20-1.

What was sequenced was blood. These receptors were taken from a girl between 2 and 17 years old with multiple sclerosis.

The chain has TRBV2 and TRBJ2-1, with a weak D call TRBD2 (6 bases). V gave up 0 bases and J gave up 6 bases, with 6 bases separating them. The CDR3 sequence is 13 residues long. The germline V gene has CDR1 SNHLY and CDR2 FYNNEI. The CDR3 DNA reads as TGTGCCAGCAGTGAAGCTAGCGGCAATGAGCAGTTCTTC. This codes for CASSEASGNEQFF.

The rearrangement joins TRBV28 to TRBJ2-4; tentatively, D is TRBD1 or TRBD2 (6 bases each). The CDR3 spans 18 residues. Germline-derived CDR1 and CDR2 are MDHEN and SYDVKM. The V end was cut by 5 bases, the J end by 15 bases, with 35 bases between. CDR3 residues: CASSGGAVGRGYQETLYF. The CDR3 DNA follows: TGTGCCAGCAGTGGAGGGGCCGTGGGCAGGGGATACCAAGAGACCCTGTACTTC. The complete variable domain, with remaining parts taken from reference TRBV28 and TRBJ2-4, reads DVKVTQSSRYLVKRTGEKVFLECVQDMDHENMFWYRQDPGLGLRLIYFSYDVKMKEKGDIPEGYSVSREKKERFSLILESASTNQTSMYLCASSGGAVGRGYQETLYFGAGTRLSVL.

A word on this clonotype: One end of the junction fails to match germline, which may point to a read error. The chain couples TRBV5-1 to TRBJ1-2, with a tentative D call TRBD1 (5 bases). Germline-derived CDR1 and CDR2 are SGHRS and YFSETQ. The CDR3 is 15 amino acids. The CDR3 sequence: CASSLDYRTYYDYTF. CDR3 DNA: TGCGCCAGCAGCTTGGATTACAGGACTTACTATGACTACACCTTC.

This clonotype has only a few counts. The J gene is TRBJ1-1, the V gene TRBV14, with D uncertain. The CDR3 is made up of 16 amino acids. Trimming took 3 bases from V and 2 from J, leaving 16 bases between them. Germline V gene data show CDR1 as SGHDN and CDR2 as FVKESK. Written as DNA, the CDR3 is TGTGCCAGCAGCCATCTCTACGGCAGGCTCAACACTGAAGCTTTCTTT. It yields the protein CASSHLYGRLNTEAFF.

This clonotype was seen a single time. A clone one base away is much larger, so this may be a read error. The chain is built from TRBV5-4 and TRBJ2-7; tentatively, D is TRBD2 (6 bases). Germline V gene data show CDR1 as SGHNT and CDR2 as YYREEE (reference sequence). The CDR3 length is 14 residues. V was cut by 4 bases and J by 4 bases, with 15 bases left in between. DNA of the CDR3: TGTGCCAGCAGCGCCGCGGGGAGACCGTACGAGCAGTACTTC. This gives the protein CASSAAGRPYEQYF.

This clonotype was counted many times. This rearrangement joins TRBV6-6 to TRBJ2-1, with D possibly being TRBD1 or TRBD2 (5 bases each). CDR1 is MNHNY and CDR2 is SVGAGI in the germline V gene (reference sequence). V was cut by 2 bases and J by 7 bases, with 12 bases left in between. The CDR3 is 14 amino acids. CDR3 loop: CASSYPGTPNEQFF. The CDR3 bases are TGTGCCAGCAGTTACCCCGGGACCCCGAATGAGCAGTTCTTC.

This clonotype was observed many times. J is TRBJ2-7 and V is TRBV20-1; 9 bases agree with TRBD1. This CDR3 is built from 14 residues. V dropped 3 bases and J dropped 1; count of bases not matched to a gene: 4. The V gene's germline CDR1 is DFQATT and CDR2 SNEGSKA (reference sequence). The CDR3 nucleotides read TGCAGTGCTAGTGGGGGACAGGGTTCCTACGAGCAGTACTTC. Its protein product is CSASGGQGSYEQYF.

As DNA, the CDR3 is TGTGCCTGGAGTGTACAGGGACAGGGGGCTGGACAGCCCCAGCATTTT. Translating it yields CAWSVQGQGAGQPQHF. The rearrangement joins TRBV30 to TRBJ1-5; 12 positions match TRBD1. Unmatched junction bases numbered 7, after V lost 0 bases and J lost 7 bases. This CDR3 has 16 residues. Germline V gene data show CDR1 as GTSNPN and CDR2 as SVGIG (reference sequence).

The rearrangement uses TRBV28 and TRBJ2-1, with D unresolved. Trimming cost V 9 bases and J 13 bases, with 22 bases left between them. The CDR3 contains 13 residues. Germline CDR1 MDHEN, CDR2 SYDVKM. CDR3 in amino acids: CASSKLFGETQFF. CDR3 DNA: TGTGCCAGTAGCAAGTTATTCGGAGAGACCCAGTTCTTC. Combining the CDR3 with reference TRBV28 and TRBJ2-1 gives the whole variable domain DVKVTQSSRYLVKRTGEKVFLECVQDMDHENMFWYRQDPGLGLRLIYFSYDVKMKEKGDIPEGYSVSREKKERFSLILESASTNQTSMYLCASSKLFGETQFFGPGTRLTVL.

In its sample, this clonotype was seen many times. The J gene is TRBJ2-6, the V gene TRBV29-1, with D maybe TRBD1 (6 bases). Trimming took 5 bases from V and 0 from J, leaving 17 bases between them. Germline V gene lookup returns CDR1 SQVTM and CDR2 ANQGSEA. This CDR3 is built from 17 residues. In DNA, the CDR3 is TGCAGCGTTTTTGAGAGACAGGTTAGCTCTGGGGCCAACGTCCTGACTTTC. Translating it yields CSVFERQVSSGANVLTF.

The CDR3 region has the DNA TGTGCCAGCAGCCCCCCGGACCCGAACACCGGGGAGCTGTTTTTT. Residues: CASSPPDPNTGELFF. This sequence joins TRBV7-3 and TRBJ2-2, with D unclear. The CDR3 runs 15 residues. V was clipped by 5 bases and J by 0 bases, with 10 bases between them. Looked up from germline, CDR1 is SGHTA and CDR2 is FQGTGA.

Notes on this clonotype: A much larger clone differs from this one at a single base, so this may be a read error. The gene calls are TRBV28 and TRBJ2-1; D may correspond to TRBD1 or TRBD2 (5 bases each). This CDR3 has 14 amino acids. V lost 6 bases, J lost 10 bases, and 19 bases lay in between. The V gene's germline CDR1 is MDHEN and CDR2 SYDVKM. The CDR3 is CASRLGDVSYEQFF. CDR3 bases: TGTGCCAGCAGGCTGGGGGACGTCTCCTACGAGCAGTTCTTC.

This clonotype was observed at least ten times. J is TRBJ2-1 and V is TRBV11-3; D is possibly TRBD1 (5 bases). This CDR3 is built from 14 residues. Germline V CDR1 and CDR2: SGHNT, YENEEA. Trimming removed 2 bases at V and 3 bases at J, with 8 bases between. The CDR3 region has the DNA TGTGCCAGCAGCTTAAGGGGATTCTACAATGAGCAGTTCTTC. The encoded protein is CASSLRGFYNEQFF.

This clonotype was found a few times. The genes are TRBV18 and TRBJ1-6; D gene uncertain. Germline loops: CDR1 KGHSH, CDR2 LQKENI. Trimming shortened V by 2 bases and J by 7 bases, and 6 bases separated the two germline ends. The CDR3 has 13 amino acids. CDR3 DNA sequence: TGTGCCAGCTCACCAAACAGCAATTCACCCCTCCACTTT. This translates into CASSPNSNSPLHF.

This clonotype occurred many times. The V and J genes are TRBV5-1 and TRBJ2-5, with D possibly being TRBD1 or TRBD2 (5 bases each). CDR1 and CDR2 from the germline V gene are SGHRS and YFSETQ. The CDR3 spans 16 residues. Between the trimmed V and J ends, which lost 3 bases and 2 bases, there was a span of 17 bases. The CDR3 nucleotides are TGCGCCAGCAGCTGGGACCCTATGGGGTCTCAAGAGACCCAGTACTTC. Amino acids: CASSWDPMGSQETQYF.

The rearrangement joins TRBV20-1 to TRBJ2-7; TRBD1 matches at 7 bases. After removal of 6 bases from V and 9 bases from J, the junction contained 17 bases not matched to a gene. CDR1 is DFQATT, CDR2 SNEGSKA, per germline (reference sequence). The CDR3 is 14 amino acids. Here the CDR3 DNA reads TGCAGTGCCTTAACCGGGACAGCCCCTACGGGGCAGTACTTC. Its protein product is CSALTGTAPTGQYF.

CDR3 in DNA: TGCAGCATCCGACAGGGGGCGTCGTGGTATGGCTACACCTTC. It encodes CSIRQGASWYGYTF. The chain carries TRBV29-1 and TRBJ1-2; 10 nucleotides line up with TRBD1. J was trimmed by 5 bases and V by 8 bases; bases with no gene match: 11. Per germline, CDR1 SQVTM and CDR2 ANQGSEA. CDR3 size: 14 residues. Full variable domain (missing parts from reference TRBV29-1 and TRBJ1-2): SAVISQKPSRDICQRGTSLTIQCQVDSQVTMMFWYRQQPGQSLTLIATANQGSEATYESGFVIDKFPISRPNLTFSTLTVSNMSPEDSSIYLCSIRQGASWYGYTFGSGTRLTVV.

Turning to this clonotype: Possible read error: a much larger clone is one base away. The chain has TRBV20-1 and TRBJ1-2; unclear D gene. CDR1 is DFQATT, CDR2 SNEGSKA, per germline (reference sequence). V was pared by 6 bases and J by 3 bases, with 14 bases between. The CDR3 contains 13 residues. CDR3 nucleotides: TGCAGTGCCGGGTCGGAGGCGGACTATGGCTACACCTTC. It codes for CSAGSEADYGYTF.

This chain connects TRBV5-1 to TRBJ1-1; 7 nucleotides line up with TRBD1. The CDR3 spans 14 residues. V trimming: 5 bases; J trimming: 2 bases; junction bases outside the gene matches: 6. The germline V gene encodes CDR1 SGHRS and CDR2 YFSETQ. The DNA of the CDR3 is TGCGCCAGCAGAGCCGGGACAGTTAACACTGAAGCTTTCTTT. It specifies CASRAGTVNTEAFF. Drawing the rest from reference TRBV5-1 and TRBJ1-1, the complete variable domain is KAGVTQTPRYLIKTRGQQVTLSCSPISGHRSVSWYQQTPGQGLQFLFEYFSETQRNKGNFPGRFSGRQFSNSRSEMNVSTLELGDSALYLCASRAGTVNTEAFFGQGTRLTVV.

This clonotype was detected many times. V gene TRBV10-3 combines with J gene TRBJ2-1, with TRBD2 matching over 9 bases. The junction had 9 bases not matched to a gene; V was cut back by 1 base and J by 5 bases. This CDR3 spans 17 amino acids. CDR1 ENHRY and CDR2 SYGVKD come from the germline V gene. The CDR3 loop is CAISEWSPSGGNNEQFF. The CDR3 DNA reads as TGTGCCATCAGTGAGTGGTCCCCGAGCGGGGGGAACAATGAGCAGTTCTTC.

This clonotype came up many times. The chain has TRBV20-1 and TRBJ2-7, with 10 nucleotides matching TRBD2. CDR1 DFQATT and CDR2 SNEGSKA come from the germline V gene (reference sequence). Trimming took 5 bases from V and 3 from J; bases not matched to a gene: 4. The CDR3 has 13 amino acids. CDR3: CSARTSGLYEQYF. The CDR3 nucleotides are TGCAGTGCTCGGACTAGCGGACTCTACGAGCAGTACTTC.

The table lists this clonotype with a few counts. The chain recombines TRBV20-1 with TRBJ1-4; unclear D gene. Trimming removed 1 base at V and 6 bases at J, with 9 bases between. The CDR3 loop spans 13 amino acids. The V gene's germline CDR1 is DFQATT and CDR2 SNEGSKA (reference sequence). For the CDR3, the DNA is TGCAGTGCTAGAGGATCCAGCCATGAAAAACTGTTTTTT. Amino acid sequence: CSARGSSHEKLFF.

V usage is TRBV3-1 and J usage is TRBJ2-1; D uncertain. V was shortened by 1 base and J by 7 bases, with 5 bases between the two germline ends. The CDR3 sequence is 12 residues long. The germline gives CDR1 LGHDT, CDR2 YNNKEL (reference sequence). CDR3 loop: CASSQVRNEQFF. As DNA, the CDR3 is TGTGCCAGCAGCCAAGTAAGGAATGAGCAGTTCTTC.

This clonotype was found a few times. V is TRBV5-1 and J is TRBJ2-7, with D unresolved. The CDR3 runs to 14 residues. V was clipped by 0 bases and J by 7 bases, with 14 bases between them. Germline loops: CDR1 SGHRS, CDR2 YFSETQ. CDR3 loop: CASSLVSASEEQYF. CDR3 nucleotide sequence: TGCGCCAGCAGCTTGGTATCGGCGTCTGAGGAGCAGTACTTC.

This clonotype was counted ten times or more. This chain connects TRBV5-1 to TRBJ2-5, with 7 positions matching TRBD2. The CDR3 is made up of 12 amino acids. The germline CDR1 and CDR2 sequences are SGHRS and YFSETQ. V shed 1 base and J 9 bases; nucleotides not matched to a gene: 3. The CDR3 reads CASSLSREAQYF. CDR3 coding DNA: TGCGCCAGCAGCTTGAGCCGGGAGGCCCAGTACTTC.

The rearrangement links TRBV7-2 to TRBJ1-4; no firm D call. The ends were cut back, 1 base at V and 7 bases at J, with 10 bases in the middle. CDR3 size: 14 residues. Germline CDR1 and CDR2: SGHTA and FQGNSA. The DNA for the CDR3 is TGTGCCAGCAGCTTAGGAGCCCGGCGTGAAAAACTGTTTTTT. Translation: CASSLGARREKLFF.

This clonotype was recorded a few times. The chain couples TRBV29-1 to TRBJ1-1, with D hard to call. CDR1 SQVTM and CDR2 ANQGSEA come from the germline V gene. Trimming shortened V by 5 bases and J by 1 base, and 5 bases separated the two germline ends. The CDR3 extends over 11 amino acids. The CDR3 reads CSVLQNTEAFF. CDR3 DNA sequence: TGCAGCGTTCTACAGAACACTGAAGCTTTCTTT.